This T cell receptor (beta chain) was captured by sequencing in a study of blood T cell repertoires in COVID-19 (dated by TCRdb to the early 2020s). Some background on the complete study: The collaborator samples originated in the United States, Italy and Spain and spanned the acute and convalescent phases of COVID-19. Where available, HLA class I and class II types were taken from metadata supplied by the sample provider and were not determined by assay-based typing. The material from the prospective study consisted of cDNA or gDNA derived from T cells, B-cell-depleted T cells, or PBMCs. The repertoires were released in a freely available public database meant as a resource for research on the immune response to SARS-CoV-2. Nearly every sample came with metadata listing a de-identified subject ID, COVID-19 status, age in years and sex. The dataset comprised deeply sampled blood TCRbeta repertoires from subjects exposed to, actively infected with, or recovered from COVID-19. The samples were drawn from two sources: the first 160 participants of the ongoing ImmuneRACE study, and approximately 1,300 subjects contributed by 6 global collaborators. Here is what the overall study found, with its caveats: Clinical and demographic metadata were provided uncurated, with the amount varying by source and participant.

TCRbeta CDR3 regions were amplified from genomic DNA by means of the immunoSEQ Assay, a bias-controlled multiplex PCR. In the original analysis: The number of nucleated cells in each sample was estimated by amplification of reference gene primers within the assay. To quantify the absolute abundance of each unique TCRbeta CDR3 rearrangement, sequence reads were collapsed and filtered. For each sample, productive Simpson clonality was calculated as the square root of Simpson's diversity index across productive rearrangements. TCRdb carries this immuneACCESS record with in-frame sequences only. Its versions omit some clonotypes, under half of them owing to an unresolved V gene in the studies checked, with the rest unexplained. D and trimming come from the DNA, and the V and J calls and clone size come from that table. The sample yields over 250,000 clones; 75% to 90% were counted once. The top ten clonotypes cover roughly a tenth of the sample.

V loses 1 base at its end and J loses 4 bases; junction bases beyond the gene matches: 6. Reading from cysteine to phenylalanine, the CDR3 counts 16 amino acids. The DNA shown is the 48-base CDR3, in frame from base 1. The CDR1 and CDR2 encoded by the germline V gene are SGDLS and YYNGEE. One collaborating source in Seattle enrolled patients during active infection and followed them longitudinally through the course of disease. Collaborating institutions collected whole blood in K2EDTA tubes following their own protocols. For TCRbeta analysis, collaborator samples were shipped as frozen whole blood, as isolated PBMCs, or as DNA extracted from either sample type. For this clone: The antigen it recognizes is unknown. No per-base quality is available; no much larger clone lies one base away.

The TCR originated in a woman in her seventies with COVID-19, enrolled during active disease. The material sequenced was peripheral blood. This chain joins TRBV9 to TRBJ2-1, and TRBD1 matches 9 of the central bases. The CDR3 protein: CASSVTGQGSYNEQFF. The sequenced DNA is TGTGCCAGCAGCGTAACCGGACAGGGGTCATACAATGAGCAGTTCTTC.